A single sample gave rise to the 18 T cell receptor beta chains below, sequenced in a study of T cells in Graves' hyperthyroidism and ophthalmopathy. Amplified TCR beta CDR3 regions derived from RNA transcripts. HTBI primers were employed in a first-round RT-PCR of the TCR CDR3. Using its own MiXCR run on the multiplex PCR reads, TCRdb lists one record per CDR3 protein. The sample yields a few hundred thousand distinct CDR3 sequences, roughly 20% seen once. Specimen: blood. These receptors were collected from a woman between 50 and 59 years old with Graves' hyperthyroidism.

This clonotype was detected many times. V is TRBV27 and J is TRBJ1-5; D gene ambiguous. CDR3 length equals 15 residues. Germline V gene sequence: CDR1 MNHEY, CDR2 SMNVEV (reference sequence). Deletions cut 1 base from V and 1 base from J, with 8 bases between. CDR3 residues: CASSLLVGSNQPQHF. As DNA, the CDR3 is TGTGCCAGCAGTTTATTAGTGGGCAGCAATCAGCCCCAGCATTTT.

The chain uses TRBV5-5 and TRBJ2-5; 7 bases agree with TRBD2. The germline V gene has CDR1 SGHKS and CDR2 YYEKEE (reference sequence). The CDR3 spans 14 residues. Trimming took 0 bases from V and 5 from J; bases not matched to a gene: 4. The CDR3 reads CASSLDGTKETQYF. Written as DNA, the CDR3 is TGTGCCAGCAGCTTGGACGGGACTAAGGAGACCCAGTACTTC.

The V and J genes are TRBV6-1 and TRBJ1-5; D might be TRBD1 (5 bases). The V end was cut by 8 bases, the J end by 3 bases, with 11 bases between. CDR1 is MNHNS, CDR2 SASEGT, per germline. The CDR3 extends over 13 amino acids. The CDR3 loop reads CASGQGDNQPQHF. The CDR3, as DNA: TGTGCCAGCGGGCAGGGAGACAATCAGCCCCAGCATTTT.

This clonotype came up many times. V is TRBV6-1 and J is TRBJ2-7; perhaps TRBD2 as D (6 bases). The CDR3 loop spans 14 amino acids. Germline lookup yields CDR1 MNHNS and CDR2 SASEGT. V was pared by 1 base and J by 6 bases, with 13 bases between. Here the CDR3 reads CASSEVEGPGEQYV. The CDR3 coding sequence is TGTGCCAGCAGTGAAGTGGAGGGGCCCGGCGAGCAGTACGTC.

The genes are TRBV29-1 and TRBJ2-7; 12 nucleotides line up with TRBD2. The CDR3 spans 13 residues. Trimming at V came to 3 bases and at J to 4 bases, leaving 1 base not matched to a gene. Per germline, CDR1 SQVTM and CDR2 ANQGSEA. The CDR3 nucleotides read TGCAGCGTTGAGACTAGCGGGAGTTACGAGCAGTACTTC. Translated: CSVETSGSYEQYF.

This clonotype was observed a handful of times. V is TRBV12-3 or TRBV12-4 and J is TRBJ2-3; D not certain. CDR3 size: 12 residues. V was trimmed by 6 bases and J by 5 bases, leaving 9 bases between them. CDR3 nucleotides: TGTGCCAGCAGCCCCTCCCAAGATACGCAGTATTTT. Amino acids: CASSPSQDTQYF.

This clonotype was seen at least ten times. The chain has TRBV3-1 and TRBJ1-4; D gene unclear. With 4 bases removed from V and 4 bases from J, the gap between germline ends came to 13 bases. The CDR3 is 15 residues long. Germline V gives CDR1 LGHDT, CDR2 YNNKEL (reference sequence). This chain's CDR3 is CASSRGRRINEKLFF. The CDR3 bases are TGTGCCAGCAGCCGCGGACGGAGAATTAATGAAAAACTGTTTTTT. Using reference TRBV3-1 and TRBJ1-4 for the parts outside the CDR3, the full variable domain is DTAVSQTPKYLVTQMGNDKSIKCEQNLGHDTMYWYKQDSKKFLKIMFSYNNKELIINETVPNRFSPKSPDKAHLNLHINSLELGDSAVYFCASSRGRRINEKLFFGSGTQLSVL.

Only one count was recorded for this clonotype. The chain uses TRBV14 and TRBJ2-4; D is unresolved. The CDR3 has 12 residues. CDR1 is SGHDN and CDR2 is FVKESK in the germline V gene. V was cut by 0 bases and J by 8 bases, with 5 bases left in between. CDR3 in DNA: TGTGCCAGCAGCCAAGATCGGGACATTCAGTACTTC. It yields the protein CASSQDRDIQYF.

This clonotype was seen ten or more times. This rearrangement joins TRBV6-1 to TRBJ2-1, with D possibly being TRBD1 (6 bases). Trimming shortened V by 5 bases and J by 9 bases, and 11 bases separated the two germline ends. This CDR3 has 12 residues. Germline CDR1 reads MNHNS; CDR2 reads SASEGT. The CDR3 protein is CASSSLGAEQFF. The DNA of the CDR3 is TGTGCCAGCAGTTCCCTGGGGGCTGAGCAGTTCTTC.

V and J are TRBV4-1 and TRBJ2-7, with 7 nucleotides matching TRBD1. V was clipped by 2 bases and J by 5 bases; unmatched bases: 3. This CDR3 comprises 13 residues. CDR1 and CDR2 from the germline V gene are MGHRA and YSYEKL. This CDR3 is CASSQLTGDEQYV. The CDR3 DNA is TGCGCCAGCAGCCAACTAACAGGGGACGAGCAGTACGTC.

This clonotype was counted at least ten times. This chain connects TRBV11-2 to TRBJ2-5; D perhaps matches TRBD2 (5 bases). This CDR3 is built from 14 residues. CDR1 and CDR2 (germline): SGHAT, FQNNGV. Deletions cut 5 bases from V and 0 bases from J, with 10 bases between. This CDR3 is CASSPGLYQETQYF. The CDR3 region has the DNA TGTGCCAGCAGCCCCGGACTGTACCAAGAGACCCAGTACTTC.

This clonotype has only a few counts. The CDR3 spells CASRPGLGNSPLHF. The CDR3, as DNA: TGTGCCAGCAGGCCCGGACTGGGAAATTCACCCCTCCACTTT. This chain joins TRBV6-2 or TRBV6-3 and TRBJ1-6; D uncertain. The ends were cut back, 6 bases at V and 7 bases at J, with 13 bases in the middle. CDR1 and CDR2 from the germline V gene are MNHEY and SVGEGT. The CDR3 is made up of 14 amino acids.

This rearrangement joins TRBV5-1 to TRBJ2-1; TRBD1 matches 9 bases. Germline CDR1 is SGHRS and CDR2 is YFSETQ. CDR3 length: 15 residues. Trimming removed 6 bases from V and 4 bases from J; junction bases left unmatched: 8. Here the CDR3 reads CASTTGTGLYNEQFF. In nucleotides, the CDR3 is TGCGCCAGCACGACCGGGACAGGGCTATACAATGAGCAGTTCTTC.

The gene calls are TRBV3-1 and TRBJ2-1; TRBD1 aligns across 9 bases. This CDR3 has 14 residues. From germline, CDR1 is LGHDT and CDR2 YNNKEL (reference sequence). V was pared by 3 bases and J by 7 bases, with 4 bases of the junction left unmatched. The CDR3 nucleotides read TGTGCCAGCAGCCAGCGGACAGGGGAGAATGAGCAGTTCTTC. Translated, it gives CASSQRTGENEQFF.

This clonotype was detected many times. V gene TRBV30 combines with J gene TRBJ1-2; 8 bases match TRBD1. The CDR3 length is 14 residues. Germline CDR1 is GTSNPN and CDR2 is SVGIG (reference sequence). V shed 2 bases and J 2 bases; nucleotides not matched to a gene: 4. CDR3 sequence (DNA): TGTGCCTGGAGTACCGGGACAGGCAACTATGGCTACACCTTC. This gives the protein CAWSTGTGNYGYTF.

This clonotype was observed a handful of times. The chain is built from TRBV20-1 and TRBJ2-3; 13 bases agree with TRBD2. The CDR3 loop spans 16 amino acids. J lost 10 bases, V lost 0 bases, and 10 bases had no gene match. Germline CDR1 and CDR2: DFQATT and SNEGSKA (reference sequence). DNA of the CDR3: TGCAGTGCTAGAGATACTAGCGGGAGGGCTAGATACGCGCAGTATTTT. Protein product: CSARDTSGRARYAQYF.

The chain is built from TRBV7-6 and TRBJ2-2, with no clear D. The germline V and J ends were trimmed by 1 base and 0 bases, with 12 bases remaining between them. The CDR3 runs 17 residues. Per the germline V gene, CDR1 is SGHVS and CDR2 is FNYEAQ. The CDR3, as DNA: TGTGCCAGCAGCTTAGTATCGGGTCTCGCGAACACCGGGGAGCTGTTTTTT. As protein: CASSLVSGLANTGELFF.

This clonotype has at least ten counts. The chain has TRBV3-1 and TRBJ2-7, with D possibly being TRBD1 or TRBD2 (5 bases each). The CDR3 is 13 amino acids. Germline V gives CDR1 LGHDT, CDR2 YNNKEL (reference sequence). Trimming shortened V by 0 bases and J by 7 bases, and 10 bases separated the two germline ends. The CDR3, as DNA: TGTGCCAGCAGCCAAGAGGGACGTCGGGAGCAGTACTTC. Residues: CASSQEGRREQYF.